Listed below are T cell receptor beta chains from one sample, sequenced in a study of T cell responses to AZD1222 COVID-19 vaccine. Sequencing was performed with immunoSEQ multiplex PCR; in TCRdb, only in-frame clones are kept and a portion is missing. In the table there are about 130,000 clones, approximately 92% of which are singletons. This specimen was peripheral blood, taken 28 days after the second AZD1222 dose. The receptor source for this set is an adult who received the AZD1222 COVID-19 vaccine. CDR3s include the opening cysteine and the closing phenylalanine or tryptophan. Each record gives: clone size, V gene, D gene, J gene, CDR3 protein, CDR3 DNA. The D gene is left open where the match is weak. The listing skips clone size in some rows; elsewhere it reads once, few, many or a size class.

clone size: .
V gene: TRBV7-6
D gene: .
J gene: TRBJ1-5
CDR3 protein: CASSLADGGGQPQHF
CDR3 DNA: TGTGCCAGCAGCTTAGCTGACGGGGGCGGTCAGCCCCAGCATTTT

clone size: .
V gene: TRBV3-1/TRBV3-2
D gene: .
J gene: TRBJ2-7
CDR3 protein: CASSRDSGSYEQYF
CDR3 DNA: TGTGCCAGCAGCCGGGACTCCGGGTCCTACGAGCAGTACTTC

clone size: once
V gene: TRBV6-2/TRBV6-3
D gene: .
J gene: TRBJ1-6
CDR3 protein: CASSYGYNSPLHF
CDR3 DNA: TGTGCCAGCAGTTACGGATATAATTCACCCCTCCACTTT

clone size: .
V gene: TRBV28
D gene: .
J gene: TRBJ2-7
CDR3 protein: CASSLTGPNYEQYF
CDR3 DNA: TGTGCCAGCAGTTTAACAGGGCCGAACTACGAGCAGTACTTC

clone size: .
V gene: TRBV18
D gene: .
J gene: TRBJ2-3
CDR3 protein: CASSPGQDTQYF
CDR3 DNA: TGTGCCAGCTCCCCGGGCCAAGATACGCAGTATTTT

clone size: .
V gene: TRBV19
D gene: .
J gene: TRBJ2-7
CDR3 protein: CASSVQGGRIEQYF
CDR3 DNA: TGTGCCAGTAGTGTACAGGGAGGGCGGATCGAGCAGTACTTC

clone size: .
V gene: TRBV30
D gene: .
J gene: TRBJ1-2
CDR3 protein: CAWQSGRDYGYTF
CDR3 DNA: TGTGCCTGGCAGTCAGGGAGGGACTATGGCTACACCTTC

clone size: .
V gene: TRBV4-2
D gene: .
J gene: TRBJ2-7
CDR3 protein: CASSQPLAADQDEQYF
CDR3 DNA: TGTGCCAGCAGCCAACCCCTGGCGGCCGACCAGGACGAGCAGTACTTC

clone size: .
V gene: TRBV30
D gene: TRBD1
J gene: TRBJ1-1
CDR3 protein: CALIGTGGRTEAFF
CDR3 DNA: TGTGCCCTAATCGGGACAGGGGGAAGGACTGAAGCTTTCTTT

clone size: .
V gene: TRBV5-1
D gene: .
J gene: TRBJ1-1
CDR3 protein: CASSLGFEPLMNTEAFF
CDR3 DNA: TGCGCCAGCAGCTTGGGCTTTGAGCCTCTGATGAACACTGAAGCTTTCTTT

clone size: once
V gene: TRBV9
D gene: TRBD1
J gene: TRBJ1-5
CDR3 protein: CASSVSGGSQPQHF
CDR3 DNA: TGTGCCAGCAGCGTGTCAGGGGGCAGTCAGCCCCAGCATTTT

clone size: .
V gene: TRBV5-1
D gene: TRBD1
J gene: TRBJ1-1
CDR3 protein: CASSFTGGTEAFF
CDR3 DNA: TGCGCCAGCAGCTTTACAGGGGGCACTGAAGCTTTCTTT

clone size: .
V gene: TRBV6-4
D gene: .
J gene: TRBJ1-5
CDR3 protein: CASSDLTVLSQPQHF
CDR3 DNA: TGTGCCAGCAGTGACTTGACAGTTTTAAGTCAGCCCCAGCATTTT

clone size: .
V gene: TRBV15
D gene: .
J gene: TRBJ1-1
CDR3 protein: CATSRERNKNTEAFF
CDR3 DNA: TGTGCCACCAGCAGAGAGCGAAACAAGAACACTGAAGCTTTCTTT

clone size: .
V gene: TRBV28
D gene: .
J gene: TRBJ1-1
CDR3 protein: CASSLPTGNTEAFF
CDR3 DNA: TGTGCCAGCAGTTTACCTACAGGTAACACTGAAGCTTTCTTT

clone size: .
V gene: TRBV5-1
D gene: .
J gene: TRBJ1-6
CDR3 protein: CASSLDGATSYNSPLHF
CDR3 DNA: TGCGCCAGCAGCTTGGATGGGGCGACCTCCTATAATTCACCCCTCCACTTT

clone size: few
V gene: TRBV30
D gene: .
J gene: TRBJ2-7
CDR3 protein: CAWSVGTDYEQYF
CDR3 DNA: TGTGCCTGGAGTGTAGGGACGGACTACGAGCAGTACTTC

clone size: .
V gene: TRBV27
D gene: .
J gene: TRBJ1-5
CDR3 protein: CASSFRLNQPQHF
CDR3 DNA: TGTGCCAGCAGTTTTCGACTCAATCAGCCCCAGCATTTT

clone size: .
V gene: TRBV14
D gene: TRBD2
J gene: TRBJ2-7
CDR3 protein: CASSQDRNSGKGIYEQYF
CDR3 DNA: TGTGCCAGCAGCCAAGATCGTAATAGCGGGAAAGGAATCTACGAGCAGTACTTC

clone size: .
V gene: TRBV18
D gene: .
J gene: TRBJ2-7
CDR3 protein: CASSPTTDFYEQYF
CDR3 DNA: TGTGCCAGCTCACCGACAACTGACTTTTACGAGCAGTACTTC

clone size: .
V gene: TRBV28
D gene: .
J gene: TRBJ1-5
CDR3 protein: CASSLLTGGRVGQPQHF
CDR3 DNA: TGTGCCAGCAGTCTACTCACAGGCGGTAGGGTAGGTCAGCCCCAGCATTTT

clone size: .
V gene: TRBV4-3
D gene: .
J gene: TRBJ1-3
CDR3 protein: CASSQGSGRSSGNTIYF
CDR3 DNA: TGCGCCAGCAGCCAAGGGTCGGGAAGGAGCTCTGGAAACACCATATATTTT

clone size: .
V gene: TRBV7-3
D gene: .
J gene: TRBJ1-2
CDR3 protein: CASSLYRGPNYGYTF
CDR3 DNA: TGTGCCAGCAGCTTATACCGGGGGCCCAACTATGGCTACACCTTC

clone size: .
V gene: TRBV7-9
D gene: .
J gene: TRBJ1-1
CDR3 protein: CASTSPGGAEAFF
CDR3 DNA: TGTGCCAGCACCTCACCGGGTGGGGCTGAAGCTTTCTTT

clone size: .
V gene: TRBV29-1
D gene: .
J gene: TRBJ2-3
CDR3 protein: CSVESGGTDTQYF
CDR3 DNA: TGCAGCGTTGAAAGCGGTGGGACAGATACGCAGTATTTT

clone size: few
V gene: TRBV14
D gene: .
J gene: TRBJ1-6
CDR3 protein: CASSQEEAGTGSPLHF
CDR3 DNA: TGTGCCAGCAGCCAAGAAGAGGCGGGGACGGGTTCACCCCTCCACTTT

clone size: .
V gene: TRBV27
D gene: .
J gene: TRBJ1-2
CDR3 protein: CASSLSGRDGYTF
CDR3 DNA: TGTGCCAGCAGCCTCTCCGGAAGGGATGGCTACACCTTC

clone size: few
V gene: TRBV18
D gene: .
J gene: TRBJ1-2
CDR3 protein: CASSPPTQGHYGYTF
CDR3 DNA: TGTGCCAGCTCACCCCCCACCCAGGGGCACTATGGCTACACCTTC

clone size: .
V gene: TRBV6-1
D gene: .
J gene: TRBJ1-5
CDR3 protein: CASSEAGAGNQPQHF
CDR3 DNA: TGTGCCAGCAGTGAAGCTGGGGCGGGGAATCAGCCCCAGCATTTT

clone size: .
V gene: TRBV27
D gene: TRBD1
J gene: TRBJ2-5
CDR3 protein: CASSLGGGTGLGETQYF
CDR3 DNA: TGTGCCAGCAGTTTGGGAGGAGGGACAGGCCTGGGGGAGACCCAGTACTTC

clone size: once
V gene: TRBV18
D gene: .
J gene: TRBJ2-4
CDR3 protein: CASSQGAKNIQYF
CDR3 DNA: TGTGCCAGCTCTCAGGGAGCCAAAAACATTCAGTACTTC

clone size: .
V gene: TRBV18
D gene: .
J gene: TRBJ1-1
CDR3 protein: CASSLAGSRNTEAFF
CDR3 DNA: TGTGCCAGCTCACTGGCAGGGTCGAGGAACACTGAAGCTTTCTTT

clone size: .
V gene: TRBV7-2
D gene: .
J gene: TRBJ1-6
CDR3 protein: CASSLGLTGNPLHF
CDR3 DNA: TGTGCCAGCAGCTTGGGACTGACCGGAAATCCCCTCCACTTT

clone size: .
V gene: TRBV3-1/TRBV3-2
D gene: TRBD1
J gene: TRBJ2-1
CDR3 protein: CASSPSRGRGSSYNEQFF
CDR3 DNA: TGTGCCAGCAGCCCAAGTAGGGGCAGGGGGAGCTCCTACAATGAGCAGTTCTTC

clone size: .
V gene: TRBV6-6
D gene: .
J gene: TRBJ1-1
CDR3 protein: CASSPSGGLEAFF
CDR3 DNA: TGTGCCAGCAGTCCCTCGGGGGGGCTTGAAGCTTTCTTT

clone size: .
V gene: TRBV7-9
D gene: .
J gene: TRBJ1-2
CDR3 protein: CASSLARHYGYTF
CDR3 DNA: TGTGCCAGCAGCTTAGCGCGTCACTATGGCTACACCTTC

clone size: .
V gene: TRBV5-4
D gene: .
J gene: TRBJ2-3
CDR3 protein: CASSSGAPLGTDTQYF
CDR3 DNA: TGTGCCAGCAGCTCGGGGGCACCCCTAGGCACAGATACGCAGTATTTT

clone size: once
V gene: TRBV2
D gene: .
J gene: TRBJ2-7
CDR3 protein: CASTALATYEQYF
CDR3 DNA: TGTGCCAGCACTGCGCTTGCCACCTACGAGCAGTACTTC